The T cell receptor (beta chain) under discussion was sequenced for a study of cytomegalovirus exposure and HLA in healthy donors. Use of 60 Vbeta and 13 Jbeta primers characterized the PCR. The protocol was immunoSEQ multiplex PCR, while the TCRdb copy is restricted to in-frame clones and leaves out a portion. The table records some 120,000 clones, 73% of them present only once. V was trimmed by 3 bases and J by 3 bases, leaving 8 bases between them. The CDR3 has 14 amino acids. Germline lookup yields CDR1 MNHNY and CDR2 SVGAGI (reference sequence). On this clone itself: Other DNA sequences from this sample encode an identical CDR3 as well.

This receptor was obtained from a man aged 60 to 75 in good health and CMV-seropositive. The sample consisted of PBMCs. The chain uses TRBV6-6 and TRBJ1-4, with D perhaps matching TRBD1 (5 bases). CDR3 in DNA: TGTGCCAGCAGTTATGGGGGGTCTAATGAAAAACTGTTTTTT. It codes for CASSYGGSNEKLFF.